This T cell receptor beta chain is from a study of blood T cells in healthy people across ages. Study outcomes and limitations: As age increased, TCR beta diversity per million T cells fell in a roughly linear fashion.

A second about 7 to 11 cycle PCR used barcoded and J-beta primers. A tag from a template-switch adaptor with 12 random nucleotides marked each cDNA molecule. TCRdb ran MiXCR on the 5' RACE reads and lists one entry per CDR3 protein. The sample yields around 870,000 distinct CDR3 sequences, less than 35% seen once. With regard to this clonotype: Its target is not known. This may be a read error, as it is one base from a much larger clone.

The CDR3 has 15 amino acids. The chain employs TRBV12-3 or TRBV12-4 and TRBJ2-1; D possibly corresponds to TRBD2 (5 bases). The receptor's source is a woman at least 80 years old in good health. The sequenced sample consisted of blood. CDR3 sequence (DNA): TGTGCCGGCAGAAGGGCCGTGGGAGACTACAATGAGCAGTTCTTC. It is translated as CAGRRAVGDYNEQFF.